Below are 25 T cell receptor beta chains sequenced from a single sample in a study of blood T cells in healthy people across ages. The use of a sample-barcoded 5' primer and a J-beta primer mix characterized a second PCR of 7 to 11 cycles. In TCRdb, the 5' RACE reads were re-called with MiXCR into one record per CDR3 protein. The sample consists of more than 900,000 distinct CDR3 sequences, under 30% of them appearing once. These same data were also listed under a study on T cells of mothers and their children.

Specimen: blood. These receptors were obtained from a girl aged 2 to 10 in good health.

The rearrangement uses TRBV7-3 and TRBJ2-3; 8 bases line up with TRBD1. CDR1 is SGHTA and CDR2 is FQGTGA in the germline V gene. The V and J ends lost 5 bases and 6 bases, in that order; junction bases with no gene match: 10. The CDR3 consists of 15 residues. This CDR3 is CASSPGTGEGDTQYF. The CDR3, as DNA: TGTGCCAGCAGCCCAGGGACAGGAGAAGGGGATACGCAGTATTTT.

This rearrangement joins TRBV14 to TRBJ2-7, with TRBD2 as a possible D gene (5 bases). This CDR3 spans 14 amino acids. Per germline, CDR1 SGHDN and CDR2 FVKESK. Trimming removed 0 bases at V and 7 bases at J, with 13 bases between. The DNA for the CDR3 is TGTGCCAGCAGCCAAGATCAGAAGCGGAGAGAGCAGTACTTC. Its protein product is CASSQDQKRREQYF.

V is TRBV29-1 and J is TRBJ2-3, with a weak D call TRBD1 (6 bases). Germline CDR1 reads SQVTM; CDR2 reads ANQGSEA. V was clipped by 4 bases and J by 6 bases, with 11 bases between them. The CDR3 consists of 12 residues. CDR3 sequence reads: CSVVWGPDTQYF. CDR3 in DNA: TGCAGCGTTGTCTGGGGGCCTGATACGCAGTATTTT.

This clonotype was detected a few times. CDR3 sequence reads: CSARAGRDRDQPQHF. The CDR3 coding sequence is TGCAGTGCTAGAGCTGGGAGGGACAGAGATCAGCCCCAGCATTTT. The chain has TRBV20-1 and TRBJ1-5; 7 nucleotides match TRBD1. V lost 1 base to trimming and J lost 5 bases; unmatched junction nucleotides: 8. Germline assignment: CDR1 DFQATT and CDR2 SNEGSKA (reference sequence). The CDR3 runs to 15 residues.

V usage is TRBV5-6 and J usage is TRBJ1-1, with TRBD1 as a possible D gene (6 bases). The V gene lost 0 bases and the J gene lost 1 base, with 10 bases spanning the gap. Germline loops: CDR1 SGHDT, CDR2 YYEEEE. CDR3 size: 15 residues. The CDR3: CASSLVDRQNTEAFF. CDR3 bases: TGTGCCAGCAGCTTGGTAGACAGGCAGAACACTGAAGCTTTCTTT.

V gene TRBV12-3 or TRBV12-4 combines with J gene TRBJ2-7, with TRBD1 as a possible D gene (5 bases). The CDR3 is 11 residues long. The V gene lost 5 bases and the J gene lost 7 bases, with 9 bases spanning the gap. CDR3 DNA sequence: TGTGCCAGCAGTGGAGCAGGGGAGCAGTACTTC. Translated: CASSGAGEQYF.

This clonotype was counted only a few times. This sequence joins TRBV6-4 and TRBJ2-7, with D possibly matching TRBD1 (5 bases). Trimming shortened V by 7 bases and J by 6 bases, and 22 bases separated the two germline ends. This CDR3 has 15 amino acids. Germline V lookup: CDR1 MRHNA, CDR2 SNTAGT. CDR3: CASIRMAPLQGEQYF. Written as DNA, the CDR3 is TGTGCCAGCATCCGAATGGCCCCTCTCCAGGGCGAGCAGTACTTC.

This clonotype was observed a handful of times. The V gene is TRBV3-1, the J gene TRBJ2-5, with TRBD2 matching 9 bases. The CDR3 has 15 amino acids. Germline V gene lookup returns CDR1 LGHDT and CDR2 YNNKEL (reference sequence). Trimming cost V 0 bases and J 4 bases; bases outside gene matches: 3. CDR3: CASSQDPAGGETQYF. The CDR3, as DNA: TGTGCCAGCAGCCAAGATCCAGCGGGGGGAGAGACCCAGTACTTC.

The table lists this clonotype with a few counts. The chain recombines TRBV6-5 with TRBJ1-2, with D tentatively TRBD1 (6 bases). Per germline, CDR1 MNHEY and CDR2 SVGAGI. This CDR3 is built from 12 residues. V was shortened by 10 bases and J by 4 bases, with 13 bases between the two germline ends. CDR3 in amino acids: CATGRDTYGYTF. The DNA for the CDR3 is TGTGCCACCGGCCGGGACACCTATGGCTACACCTTC.

The chain is built from TRBV12-3 or TRBV12-4 and TRBJ2-5, with 10 bases lining up with TRBD2. CDR3 size: 16 residues. Trimming cost V 5 bases and J 1 base; bases outside gene matches: 7. The CDR3 DNA reads TGTGCCAGCAGTCCCGTGATAGCGGGGGGCCAAGAGACCCAGTACTTC. Its translation is CASSPVIAGGQETQYF.

The V gene is TRBV3-1, the J gene TRBJ2-3; no clear D gene. V was cut by 0 bases and J by 5 bases, with 15 bases left in between. Per the germline V gene, CDR1 is LGHDT and CDR2 is YNNKEL (reference sequence). The CDR3 is 16 residues long. CDR3 loop: CASSQEPGLLGDTQYF. CDR3 DNA sequence: TGTGCCAGCAGCCAAGAGCCGGGTCTTCTGGGAGATACGCAGTATTTT.

The chain combines TRBV6-4 with TRBJ2-1, with D tentatively TRBD1 (6 bases). This CDR3 is 13 amino acids long. The germline CDR1 and CDR2 sequences are MRHNA and SNTAGT. The ends were cut back, 5 bases at V and 7 bases at J, with 12 bases in the middle. The DNA of the CDR3 is TGTGCCAGCAGTTACCGACAGGAGAATGAGCAGTTCTTC. It translates to CASSYRQENEQFF.

The genes are TRBV20-1 and TRBJ2-5; 9 bases agree with TRBD2. The germline V gene encodes CDR1 DFQATT and CDR2 SNEGSKA (reference sequence). V shed 5 bases and J 7 bases; nucleotides not matched to a gene: 5. The CDR3 consists of 12 residues. Written as DNA, the CDR3 is TGCAGTGCTCCTAGCGGGGTTGGGACCCAGTACTTC. It translates to CSAPSGVGTQYF.

V usage is TRBV12-5 and J usage is TRBJ2-7, with D perhaps matching TRBD2 (6 bases). The germline V and J ends were trimmed by 1 base and 2 bases, with 18 bases remaining between them. Germline V gives CDR1 LGHNT, CDR2 FRNRAP. The length of the CDR3 is 17 residues. The CDR3 region has the DNA TGTGCTAGTGGTTTGGCTACGGGGGTCGCGGGGACCTACGAGCAGTACTTC. This gives the protein CASGLATGVAGTYEQYF.

The gene calls are TRBV28 and TRBJ1-5; 10 bases align to TRBD1. This CDR3 is 15 amino acids long. The J segment lost 1 base and the V segment lost 5 bases, leaving 2 bases of the junction unmatched. The germline V gene has CDR1 MDHEN and CDR2 SYDVKM. CDR3 residues: CASSGDRGSNQPQHF. DNA for the CDR3: TGTGCCAGCAGTGGGGACAGGGGAAGCAATCAGCCCCAGCATTTT.

The J gene is TRBJ2-3, the V gene TRBV7-2; possible D gene TRBD2, 6 bases. This CDR3 region has 16 residues. V shed 1 base and J shed 5 bases, with 16 bases lying between them. Germline values: CDR1 SGHTA, CDR2 FQGNSA. CDR3 coding DNA: TGTGCCAGCAGCTTAGGTCCGGGGGTATTTCAAGATACGCAGTATTTT. Translated, it gives CASSLGPGVFQDTQYF.

The gene calls are TRBV29-1 and TRBJ2-7; 7 nucleotides align to TRBD1. J gave up 2 bases and V 4 bases, and 11 bases lay outside the gene matches. The germline CDR1 and CDR2 sequences are SQVTM and ANQGSEA. This CDR3 contains 15 residues. In DNA, the CDR3 is TGCAGCGTTGTTTTACCAGGGACAGAGGCCTACGAGCAGTACTTC. Protein sequence: CSVVLPGTEAYEQYF.

The chain is built from TRBV2 and TRBJ1-1, with D possibly matching TRBD1 (5 bases). Trimming took 4 bases from V and 5 from J, leaving 14 bases between them. This CDR3 is 14 amino acids long. Germline assignment: CDR1 SNHLY and CDR2 FYNNEI. The CDR3 spells CASSAGVWGTEAFF. CDR3 sequence (DNA): TGTGCCAGCAGTGCCGGAGTATGGGGGACTGAAGCTTTCTTT.

V is TRBV7-3 and J is TRBJ2-3; D unclear. V shed 2 bases and J shed 6 bases, with 15 bases lying between them. The germline V gene encodes CDR1 SGHTA and CDR2 FQGTGA. CDR3 length equals 15 residues. The CDR3 DNA reads as TGTGCCAGCAGCTTACTCGGACCGCCCTCGGATACGCAGTATTTT. The encoded protein is CASSLLGPPSDTQYF.

The chain recombines TRBV29-1 with TRBJ1-1; D may be TRBD1 (5 bases). Between the trimmed V and J ends, which lost 6 bases and 1 base, there was a span of 12 bases. The CDR3 has 13 amino acids. Germline V gives CDR1 SQVTM, CDR2 ANQGSEA. The DNA for the CDR3 is TGCAGCGTGCAGGGTGTTCAGAACACTGAAGCTTTCTTT. Translation: CSVQGVQNTEAFF.

The table lists this clonotype with a few counts. This chain joins TRBV29-1 and TRBJ2-5; D not resolved. The germline gives CDR1 SQVTM, CDR2 ANQGSEA. V was trimmed by 6 bases and J by 5 bases, leaving 13 bases between them. The length of the CDR3 is 12 residues. The CDR3 sequence is CSVDQSTETQYF. CDR3 nucleotides: TGCAGCGTCGATCAATCCACGGAGACCCAGTACTTC.

This chain connects TRBV6-6 to TRBJ2-5; unclear D gene. This CDR3 has 13 residues. V lost 7 bases, J lost 1 base, and 10 bases lay in between. Germline-derived CDR1 and CDR2 are MNHNY and SVGAGI (reference sequence). In nucleotides, the CDR3 is TGTGCCAGCAATCCGACATTCCAAGAGACCCAGTACTTC. This sequence encodes CASNPTFQETQYF.

This clonotype showed up just once. The V call is TRBV10-3, the J call TRBJ2-7, with D perhaps matching TRBD1 (6 bases). The germline gives CDR1 ENHRY, CDR2 SYGVKD. V lost 8 bases and J lost 5, with 13 bases in between. The CDR3 is 12 amino acids. CDR3 bases: TGTGCCATCGGGCAGGGGCGCGACGAGCAGTACTTC. This translates into CAIGQGRDEQYF.

DNA of the CDR3: TGTGCCAGCAGCCCCCGGGGACGACGGGGCTACACCTTC. Translated: CASSPRGRRGYTF. V is TRBV11-3 and J is TRBJ1-2; weak D call: TRBD1 (5 bases). The CDR3 is 13 residues long. Germline V lookup: CDR1 SGHNT, CDR2 YENEEA. V gave up 5 bases and J gave up 8 bases, with 15 bases separating them.

Here the CDR3 reads CASSLGGWDYEQYF. The CDR3 DNA sequence: TGTGCCAGCAGTTTAGGGGGGTGGGACTACGAGCAGTACTTC. This chain joins TRBV12-3 or TRBV12-4 and TRBJ2-7; D assignment may be TRBD1 or TRBD2 (5 bases each). The CDR3 consists of 14 residues. With 1 base removed from V and 3 bases from J, the gap between germline ends came to 10 bases.